This T cell receptor beta chain was obtained from a study of Graves' ophthalmopathy and Graves' hyperthyroidism. Amplification from RNA transcripts yielded the TCR beta CDR3 regions. An opening RT-PCR round employed HTBI primers and preceded a second-round multiplex PCR. TCRdb processed the multiplex PCR reads anew with MiXCR; each CDR3 protein has one entry. This repertoire shows roughly 400,000 distinct CDR3 sequences, about a sixth found once; its top ten account for 2% to 2.5%. Where ophthalmopathy was absent within 18 months of follow-up, hyperthyroidism was stable. The study excluded patients with other autoimmune diseases, uncontrolled infections, pregnancy or lactation. Thyroid ultrasound, orbital computed tomography, TRAb, serum thyroxine and clinical symptoms formed the basis of diagnosis. The clonotype was recovered from an adult woman with stable Graves' hyperthyroidism. The specimen sequenced was peripheral blood.

CDR3: CASSQMPGLTTYEQYF. The CDR3 DNA sequence: TGCGCCAGCAGCCAAATGCCGGGACTGACGACCTACGAGCAGTACTTC. The J gene is TRBJ2-7, the V gene TRBV4-1, with a weak D call TRBD2 (6 bases). The CDR3 totals 16 residues. Trimming removed 2 bases at V and 2 bases at J, with 16 bases between. Germline CDR1 is MGHRA and CDR2 is YSYEKL.